These 30 T cell receptor beta chains were all obtained from the same sample, sequenced in a study of T cell repertoires in cytomegalovirus infection. From the reads, TCRdb called clonotypes with MiXCR, one entry per CDR3 protein. The sample lists around 550,000 distinct CDR3 sequences, less than 30% seen once, with roughly 13% in the top ten. Material for sequencing was PBMCs. The origin of the receptors is a human donor in good health (CMV status not recorded). Some clones in this sample may be carry-over from other donors' samples.

Of note for this clonotype: A much larger clone is a single base away; this may be a read error. The chain combines TRBV19 with TRBJ2-7, with a tentative D call TRBD2 (6 bases). The germline V and J ends were trimmed by 7 bases and 5 bases, with 15 bases remaining between them. From germline, CDR1 is LNHDA and CDR2 SQIVND (reference sequence). This CDR3 contains 13 residues. CDR3 in amino acids: CASNPCGENEQYF. The CDR3 DNA reads TGTGCCAGTAACCCCTGCGGGGAAAACGAGCAGTACTTC.

V and J are TRBV29-1 and TRBJ1-5; 11 bases map to TRBD1. The germline V gene encodes CDR1 SQVTM and CDR2 ANQGSEA. V shed 5 bases, J shed 5 bases, and the junction held 2 bases outside the gene matches. The CDR3 is 13 amino acids. The CDR3 DNA reads as TGCAGCGTTCAGGGACAGGGGGATCAGCCCCAGCATTTT. This sequence encodes CSVQGQGDQPQHF.

This clonotype has a handful of counts. The chain has TRBV11-2 and TRBJ1-4; D not certain. The germline gives CDR1 SGHAT, CDR2 FQNNGV. Trimming removed 5 bases from V and 7 bases from J, with 17 bases in between. This CDR3 is 15 amino acids long. Here the CDR3 DNA reads TGTGCCAGCAGCAAGGGTGTACCGGGAGGTGAAAAACTGTTTTTT. This codes for CASSKGVPGGEKLFF. Complete variable domain (other parts from reference TRBV11-2 and TRBJ1-4): EAGVAQSPRYKIIEKRQSVAFWCNPISGHATLYWYQQILGQGPKLLIQFQNNGVVDDSQLPKDRFSAERLKGVDSTLKIQPAKLEDSAVYLCASSKGVPGGEKLFFGSGTQLSVL.

The V gene is TRBV15, the J gene TRBJ1-4; D gene ambiguous. This CDR3 spans 16 amino acids. Germline assignment: CDR1 LNHNV and CDR2 YYDKDF (reference sequence). V was shortened by 3 bases and J by 4 bases, with 15 bases between the two germline ends. As DNA, the CDR3 is TGTGCCACCAGCAGCACCGGGAGCCGCTTTAATGAAAAACTGTTTTTT. This gives the protein CATSSTGSRFNEKLFF.

This rearrangement joins TRBV7-6 to TRBJ2-1; no clear D. V lost 5 bases, J lost 0 bases, and 14 bases lay in between. The CDR3 sequence is 16 residues long. The germline gives CDR1 SGHVS, CDR2 FNYEAQ. The CDR3 is CASSPRSPNSYNEQFF. The CDR3 DNA reads TGTGCCAGCAGCCCCCGTTCACCCAACTCCTACAATGAGCAGTTCTTC.

The chain links TRBV20-1 to TRBJ1-1; D perhaps matches TRBD1 (5 bases). The CDR3 has 14 amino acids. V was clipped by 5 bases and J by 3 bases, with 16 bases between them. The germline CDR1 and CDR2 sequences are DFQATT and SNEGSKA (reference sequence). CDR3 sequence (DNA): TGCAGTGCTGTCCCGGTCAGGGCCGACACTGAAGCTTTCTTT. Encoded protein: CSAVPVRADTEAFF.

This clonotype was detected many times. The chain employs TRBV7-2 and TRBJ2-7, with 12 bases identical to TRBD2. Unmatched junction bases numbered 8, after V lost 4 bases and J lost 1 base. CDR1 is SGHTA and CDR2 is FQGNSA in the germline V gene. The CDR3 loop spans 17 amino acids. The CDR3: CASSSDSGTSGSYEQYF. CDR3 in DNA: TGTGCCAGCAGCTCAGATTCCGGGACTAGCGGGTCCTACGAGCAGTACTTC.

This clonotype came up a few times. CDR3 protein: CSARDRLPGGQGQPQHF. DNA of the CDR3: TGCAGTGCTAGAGATAGACTCCCTGGGGGACAGGGTCAGCCCCAGCATTTT. This chain links TRBV20-1 with TRBJ1-5, with TRBD1 matching 9 bases. V gave up 0 bases and J gave up 6 bases; unmatched junction bases: 12. The germline V gene encodes CDR1 DFQATT and CDR2 SNEGSKA (reference sequence). This CDR3 region has 17 residues.

The table lists this clonotype with a count of one. This chain connects TRBV9 to TRBJ2-3; TRBD2 matches at 7 bases. The junction had 5 bases not matched to a gene; V was cut back by 0 bases and J by 4 bases. Germline CDR1 SGDLS, CDR2 YYNGEE. This CDR3 has 15 amino acids. The CDR3 here is CASSVGGGLADTQYF. The DNA for the CDR3 is TGTGCCAGCAGCGTAGGCGGGGGACTGGCAGATACGCAGTATTTT.

This clonotype was observed a few times. The chain links TRBV29-1 to TRBJ1-5, with D possibly TRBD1 on 5 matching bases. Trimming pared 4 bases from V and 1 base from J, leaving 8 bases between. There are 13 residues in the CDR3. In germline, CDR1 is SQVTM, CDR2 ANQGSEA. The chain's CDR3 is CSVGQSSNQPQHF. CDR3 DNA: TGCAGCGTTGGACAGTCAAGCAATCAGCCCCAGCATTTT.

This clonotype was counted many times. The chain links TRBV7-2 to TRBJ2-3; 7 bases line up with TRBD1. CDR1 and CDR2 (germline): SGHTA, FQGNSA. This CDR3 comprises 13 residues. The V gene end was trimmed by 5 bases and the J gene end by 5 bases; junction bases not matched to a gene: 4. The CDR3 reads CASSGPGGDTQYF. CDR3 nucleotide sequence: TGTGCCAGCAGCGGACCAGGGGGAGATACGCAGTATTTT.

The CDR3 loop is CASSSEQDWEAIFAMNTEAFF. The CDR3 DNA follows: TGTGCCAGCAGCTCAGAACAGGACTGGGAGGCCATTTTCGCCATGAACACTGAAGCTTTCTTT. The V call is TRBV11-2, the J call TRBJ1-1, with D possibly matching TRBD1 (5 bases). The CDR3 spans 21 residues. V shed 4 bases and J shed 0 bases, with 30 bases lying between them. Germline CDR1 SGHAT, CDR2 FQNNGV.

This clonotype was counted a few times. The chain combines TRBV12-3 or TRBV12-4 with TRBJ1-5; D ambiguous. V lost 3 bases, J lost 2 bases, and 17 bases lay in between. The CDR3 contains 17 residues. The CDR3 spells CASSLIGGVGGNQPQHF. CDR3 in DNA: TGTGCCAGCAGTTTGATCGGTGGCGTAGGAGGCAATCAGCCCCAGCATTTT.

Ten or more counts support this clonotype. As DNA, the CDR3 is TGTGCCAGCAGCCCCGGACTAGCGGGAGGACCCTCCTACAATGAGCAGTTCTTC. This sequence encodes CASSPGLAGGPSYNEQFF. This sequence joins TRBV7-2 and TRBJ2-1; 14 bases fit TRBD2. CDR3 length: 18 residues. The germline CDR1 and CDR2 sequences are SGHTA and FQGNSA. The junction had 6 bases not matched to a gene; V was cut back by 5 bases and J by 0 bases.

CDR3 sequence reads: CATSSGPYSYEQYV. The DNA for the CDR3 is TGTGCCACCTCTAGCGGGCCCTACTCCTACGAGCAGTACGTC. The chain links TRBV2 to TRBJ2-7, with TRBD2 identical over 8 bases. This CDR3 has 14 residues. Germline CDR1 reads SNHLY; CDR2 reads FYNNEI. With V trimmed by 10 bases and J by 0 bases, 8 bases remained unmatched.

The chain has TRBV4-3 and TRBJ1-5; possibly TRBD1 for D (5 bases). The CDR3 spans 15 residues. V dropped 0 bases and J dropped 11 bases, with 17 bases sitting between them. Germline assignment: CDR1 LGHNA and CDR2 YSLEER. This CDR3 is CASSQDRSRELTQHF. DNA of the CDR3: TGCGCCAGCAGCCAAGATCGAAGCAGGGAGCTTACCCAGCATTTT.

The J gene is TRBJ2-5, the V gene TRBV7-6; TRBD2 might be the D (5 bases). Looked up from germline, CDR1 is SGHVS and CDR2 is FNYEAQ. This CDR3 comprises 15 residues. Trimming shortened V by 5 bases and J by 3 bases, and 16 bases separated the two germline ends. Written as DNA, the CDR3 is TGTGCCAGCAGCCAAACAGCCGGGGTAGAAGAGACCCAGTACTTC. Its protein is CASSQTAGVEETQYF. The full variable domain, rest sourced from reference TRBV7-6 and TRBJ2-5, is GAGVSQSPRYKVTKRGQDVALRCDPISGHVSLYWYRQALGQGPEFLTYFNYEAQQDKSGLPNDRFSAERPEGSISTLTIQRTEQRDSAMYRCASSQTAGVEETQYFGPGTRLLVL.

This clonotype was recorded a few times. The chain combines TRBV19 with TRBJ2-2; D is perhaps TRBD1 (6 bases). This CDR3 comprises 15 residues. CDR1 is LNHDA and CDR2 is SQIVND in the germline V gene (reference sequence). Trimming pared 3 bases from V and 5 bases from J, leaving 13 bases between. The CDR3 DNA reads TGTGCCAGTAGTATTGGGACACCCTCTACCGGGGAGCTGTTTTTT. This encodes CASSIGTPSTGELFF.

This clonotype has ten or more counts. V usage is TRBV7-9 and J usage is TRBJ1-1; no clear D. Germline V gives CDR1 SEHNR, CDR2 FQNEAQ (reference sequence). V gave up 2 bases and J gave up 9 bases, with 10 bases separating them. The length of the CDR3 is 12 residues. The CDR3 DNA sequence: TGTGCCAGCAGCTTATCCCAGGTCAAAGCTTTCTTT. This translates into CASSLSQVKAFF.

In its sample, this clonotype was seen a few times. The chain links TRBV7-2 to TRBJ2-1; 9 bases align to TRBD2. This CDR3 has 13 residues. Per germline, CDR1 SGHTA and CDR2 FQGNSA. V lost 6 bases to trimming and J lost 6 bases; unmatched junction nucleotides: 3. The CDR3 DNA is TGTGCCAGCAGGCGGGAGGGCCCCAATGAGCAGTTCTTC. Encoded protein: CASRREGPNEQFF.

The chain carries TRBV28 and TRBJ2-1; 7 positions match TRBD1. The germline V gene encodes CDR1 MDHEN and CDR2 SYDVKM. This CDR3 spans 12 amino acids. The trim removed 4 bases at V and 16 bases at J, leaving 10 bases unmatched. The CDR3 here is CASSSGTVTGFF. The CDR3 DNA is TGTGCCAGCAGTTCGGGGACAGTTACAGGATTCTTC.

This clonotype was recorded a few times. This chain links TRBV28 with TRBJ2-1; TRBD2 might be the D (5 bases). Germline V gives CDR1 MDHEN, CDR2 SYDVKM. The CDR3 has 14 residues. V lost 5 bases, J lost 7 bases, and 15 bases lay in between. The CDR3 DNA reads TGTGCCAGCAGTAAGGGATGGAGGCGAAATGAGCAGTTCTTC. Translating gives CASSKGWRRNEQFF. Full variable domain (missing parts from reference TRBV28 and TRBJ2-1): DVKVTQSSRYLVKRTGEKVFLECVQDMDHENMFWYRQDPGLGLRLIYFSYDVKMKEKGDIPEGYSVSREKKERFSLILESASTNQTSMYLCASSKGWRRNEQFFGPGTRLTVL.

The chain combines TRBV6-5 with TRBJ2-7; 9 nucleotides agree with TRBD2. V gave up 10 bases and J gave up 6 bases; unmatched junction bases: 16. Germline V lookup: CDR1 MNHEY, CDR2 SVGAGI. The CDR3 runs 15 residues. CDR3 DNA: TGTGCCACAGTGGGGATAGCGGGAGTGTACCGCGAGCAGTACTTC. The encoded protein is CATVGIAGVYREQYF.

This clonotype was observed a handful of times. V and J are TRBV7-6 and TRBJ2-2, with 12 bases fitting TRBD2. The germline V gene encodes CDR1 SGHVS and CDR2 FNYEAQ. This CDR3 region has 19 residues. V gave up 5 bases and J gave up 1 base; unmatched junction bases: 11. The CDR3 bases are TGTGCCAGCAGCACCGGAGGTACTAGCGGGAGGTGGAACACCGGGGAGCTGTTTTTT. Translating it yields CASSTGGTSGRWNTGELFF.

The V gene is TRBV19, the J gene TRBJ2-2, with 8 bases fitting TRBD1. Germline V CDR1 and CDR2: LNHDA, SQIVND (reference sequence). After removal of 8 bases from V and 4 bases from J, the junction contained 9 bases not matched to a gene. The CDR3 sequence is 15 residues long. The CDR3: CASGPQDRVTGELFF. DNA of the CDR3: TGTGCCAGTGGGCCCCAGGACAGGGTCACCGGGGAGCTGTTTTTT.

V and J are TRBV4-1 and TRBJ1-1; a weak D match, TRBD1 (6 bases). The length of the CDR3 is 15 residues. Trimming shortened V by 1 base and J by 3 bases, and 12 bases separated the two germline ends. Germline values: CDR1 MGHRA, CDR2 YSYEKL. The CDR3: CASSQGDIIDTEAFF. CDR3 bases: TGCGCCAGCAGCCAAGGGGACATAATCGACACTGAAGCTTTCTTT.

The V call is TRBV12-5, the J call TRBJ2-1; D gene unclear. This CDR3 contains 16 residues. The V and J ends lost 0 bases and 4 bases respectively, with 13 bases between them. Germline CDR1 and CDR2: LGHNT and FRNRAP. In DNA form, the CDR3 reads TGTGCTAGTGGTTTGGTAAACGCAATGACATACAATGAGCAGTTCTTC. It encodes CASGLVNAMTYNEQFF. Looking up the rest from reference TRBV12-5 and TRBJ2-1 gives the full variable domain: DARVTQTPRHKVTEMGQEVTMRCQPILGHNTVFWYRQTMMQGLELLAYFRNRAPLDDSGMPKDRFSAEMPDATLATLKIQPSEPRDSAVYFCASGLVNAMTYNEQFFGPGTRLTVL.

The chain combines TRBV4-3 with TRBJ1-2; weak D call: TRBD1 (5 bases). The V and J ends lost 2 bases and 3 bases respectively, with 10 bases between them. There are 14 residues in the CDR3. CDR1 is LGHNA and CDR2 is YSLEER in the germline V gene. CDR3 in DNA: TGCGCCAGCAGCCAATCGGGGGAGGACTATGGCTACACCTTC. It specifies CASSQSGEDYGYTF.

The CDR3 sequence is CASSRTFSNQPQHF. DNA for the CDR3: TGTGCCAGCAGTCGGACCTTCAGCAATCAGCCCCAGCATTTT. The rearrangement links TRBV6-8 to TRBJ1-5; no firm D call. This CDR3 comprises 14 residues. The V end was cut by 5 bases, the J end by 1 base, with 9 bases between. In germline, CDR1 is MNHGY, CDR2 SAAAGT.

This clonotype was picked up one time. The V call is TRBV7-9, the J call TRBJ2-7; the D gene could be TRBD1 or TRBD2 (7 bases each). CDR3 length equals 18 residues. CDR1 and CDR2 from the germline V gene are SEHNR and FQNEAQ (reference sequence). The CDR3 sequence: CASSLMGLPGQANYEQSV. The CDR3 nucleotides read TGTGCCAGCAGCTTAATGGGACTACCCGGACAGGCAAACTACGAGCAGTCCGTC.